The next 23 T cell receptor beta chains were all read from a single sample in a study of low-dose radiotherapy and immunotherapy resistance in tumors. Documented time point: before trial treatment. TRAV and TRBV primers primed cDNA for both TCRalpha and TCRbeta. It was with a constant-region primer and a V-primer adapter that TCRs were amplified over roughly 18 PCR cycles. TCRdb reprocessed the reads via MiXCR and lists one record per CDR3 protein. The table lists around 69,000 distinct CDR3 sequences, roughly 30% of them singletons. The sample consisted of PBMCs, taken before treatment. The source is a female donor with ovarian cancer.

This sequence joins TRBV5-1 and TRBJ2-1; D is possibly TRBD2 (6 bases). V shed 0 bases and J shed 9 bases, with 16 bases lying between them. The germline gives CDR1 SGHRS, CDR2 YFSETQ. The CDR3 totals 15 residues. The CDR3 here is CASSLGQGTAGEQFF. DNA of the CDR3: TGCGCCAGCAGCTTGGGTCAGGGTACAGCGGGTGAGCAGTTCTTC.

Comment on this clonotype: This could be a read error, since a much larger clone is one nucleotide away. This sequence joins TRBV19 and TRBJ2-6, with D possibly TRBD1 on 5 matching bases. Germline loops: CDR1 LNHDA, CDR2 SQIVND (reference sequence). The CDR3 has 15 amino acids. The CDR3 loop reads CASNSRIAGANVPTF. DNA for the CDR3: TGTGCCAGTAATTCGCGGATCGCTGGGGCCAACGTCCCGACTTTC.

There are many counts of this clonotype. The chain couples TRBV6-2 or TRBV6-3 to TRBJ2-3; D is unclear. The CDR3 sequence is 16 residues long. The V end lost 5 bases, the J end lost 1 base, and 16 bases lay between the germline ends. The germline CDR1 and CDR2 sequences are MNHEY and SVGEGT. The CDR3 DNA is TGTGCCAGCAGTGAAGGGATCGGGTCTCGCACAGATACGCAGTATTTT. This translates into CASSEGIGSRTDTQYF.

The genes are TRBV5-1 and TRBJ2-5, with 10 bases lining up with TRBD2. The junction had 9 bases not matched to a gene; V was cut back by 3 bases and J by 4 bases. The CDR3 consists of 16 residues. The germline CDR1 and CDR2 sequences are SGHRS and YFSETQ. The CDR3 nucleotides are TGCGCCAGCAGCTCGACATCTAGCGGGAGTGGAGAGACCCAGTACTTC. The encoded protein is CASSSTSSGSGETQYF.

Of note for this clonotype: This likely reflects a read error, since a far larger clone is one base away. The gene calls are TRBV5-4 and TRBJ2-1; unclear D gene. Germline CDR1 reads SGHNT; CDR2 reads YYREEE (reference sequence). CDR3 length: 13 amino acids. Trimming took 0 bases from V and 10 from J, leaving 11 bases between them. The DNA for the CDR3 is TGTGCCAGCAGCTTGGCCATAGCAAACGAGCAGTTCTTC. Translation gives CASSLAIANEQFF.

This clonotype was found a few times. The V gene is TRBV7-2, the J gene TRBJ2-3; D is perhaps TRBD2 (6 bases). There are 16 residues in the CDR3. The germline V gene has CDR1 SGHTA and CDR2 FQGNSA. Deletions cut 1 base from V and 0 bases from J, with 11 bases between. The CDR3 region is CASSLGGTTSTDTQYF. The CDR3 DNA sequence: TGTGCCAGCAGCTTAGGCGGGACGACCAGCACAGATACGCAGTATTTT.

This clonotype appeared many times. The genes are TRBV6-2 or TRBV6-3 and TRBJ2-7; D unresolved. Germline CDR1 reads MNHEY; CDR2 reads SVGEGT. Trimming pared 2 bases from V and 4 bases from J, leaving 9 bases between. The length of the CDR3 is 13 residues. For the CDR3, the DNA is TGTGCCAGCAGTTACCAACAGACGTACGAGCAGTACTTC. It translates to CASSYQQTYEQYF.

This clonotype was counted at least ten times. V gene TRBV20-1 combines with J gene TRBJ2-7, with D possibly called TRBD1 or TRBD2 (5 bases each). There are 16 residues in the CDR3. The V and J ends lost 1 base and 3 bases respectively, with 19 bases between them. CDR1 DFQATT and CDR2 SNEGSKA come from the germline V gene (reference sequence). The CDR3 spells CSARVGRGGVNYEQYF. Written as DNA, the CDR3 is TGCAGTGCTAGAGTCGGGCGTGGGGGAGTGAACTACGAGCAGTACTTC.

There are many counts of this clonotype. The gene calls are TRBV20-1 and TRBJ1-2; 7 bases align to TRBD1. The germline V gene encodes CDR1 DFQATT and CDR2 SNEGSKA (reference sequence). The CDR3 covers 15 residues. Trimming took 5 bases from V and 1 from J; bases not matched to a gene: 10. CDR3 DNA sequence: TGCAGTGCTGACCCAGGCAGGGGGGATAACTATGGCTACACCTTC. It encodes CSADPGRGDNYGYTF.

The CDR3 coding sequence is TGCGCCAGCAGCTTGGGTACTAGTAACTACGAGCAGTACTTC. Translating it yields CASSLGTSNYEQYF. The rearrangement links TRBV5-1 to TRBJ2-7; perhaps TRBD2 as D (5 bases). The CDR3 is 14 residues long. Deletions cut 0 bases from V and 3 bases from J, with 10 bases between. Germline V lookup: CDR1 SGHRS, CDR2 YFSETQ.

By share, this clonotype counts as medium-sized (0.01 to 0.1%). The chain uses TRBV28 and TRBJ1-2; D gene uncertain. Germline CDR1 MDHEN, CDR2 SYDVKM. This CDR3 has 15 residues. Trimming took off 1 base at V and 2 bases at J, with 11 bases between the two ends. CDR3 bases: TGTGCCAGCAGTTTATTTATAGGGTGGAACTATGGCTACACCTTC. Its protein is CASSLFIGWNYGYTF.

This clonotype was observed many times. This sequence joins TRBV27 and TRBJ2-5, with TRBD1 as a possible D gene (6 bases). CDR3 size: 13 residues. Between the trimmed V and J ends, which lost 6 bases and 4 bases, there was a span of 12 bases. Germline-derived CDR1 and CDR2 are MNHEY and SMNVEV (reference sequence). The CDR3 is CASSRDRRETQYF. DNA for the CDR3: TGTGCCAGCAGCCGCGACAGGCGAGAGACCCAGTACTTC.

This clonotype came up many times. This chain connects TRBV2 to TRBJ2-7, with D possibly matching TRBD2 (5 bases). The CDR3 spans 15 residues. The V gene's germline CDR1 is SNHLY and CDR2 FYNNEI. V was clipped by 2 bases and J by 3 bases, with 14 bases between them. As DNA, the CDR3 is TGTGCCAGCAGTGAATCAGCTGCGGGCAACTACGAGCAGTACTTC. Amino acids: CASSESAAGNYEQYF.

This clonotype has a single count. CDR3 protein: CASSGGSGVKTDTQYF. CDR3 in DNA: TGTGCCAGCAGTGGAGGATCAGGAGTTAAGACAGATACGCAGTATTTT. The V call is TRBV6-1, the J call TRBJ2-3; D call uncertain. This CDR3 has 16 residues. V lost 4 bases and J 3 bases, leaving 17 bases between the germline ends. Germline V CDR1 and CDR2: MNHNS, SASEGT.

The chain is built from TRBV20-1 and TRBJ1-5, with a tentative D call TRBD1 (5 bases). The CDR3 runs 13 residues. CDR1 and CDR2 (germline): DFQATT, SNEGSKA (reference sequence). V lost 8 bases and J lost 1, with 12 bases in between. The CDR3 sequence: CSTGRASNQPQHF. CDR3 nucleotide sequence: TGCAGTACGGGACGGGCAAGCAATCAGCCCCAGCATTTT.

This clonotype was detected once. A far more abundant clone sits one base away, making this likely a read error. The chain uses TRBV6-8 and TRBJ2-2; D unclear. This CDR3 contains 15 residues. Germline CDR1 is MNHGY and CDR2 is SAAAGT. CDR3 in DNA: TGTGCCTGCAGTTCTGGTGGCTATAACACCGGGGAGCTGTTTTTT. Its protein product is CACSSGGYNTGELFF.

This clonotype was recorded many times. The chain's CDR3 is CASSLAIGGRQETQYF. CDR3 sequence (DNA): TGTGCCAGCAGCTTGGCTATTGGGGGCCGCCAAGAGACCCAGTACTTC. This chain uses TRBV5-5 with TRBJ2-5; a possible D gene is TRBD1 (6 bases). CDR1 and CDR2 from the germline V gene are SGHKS and YYEKEE (reference sequence). V was pared by 0 bases and J by 1 base, with 13 bases between. The CDR3 spans 16 residues.

Many counts were recorded for this clonotype. The chain is built from TRBV25-1 and TRBJ1-6; D gene unclear. The V gene's germline CDR1 is MGHDK and CDR2 SYGVNS. V was pared by 2 bases and J by 5 bases, with 10 bases between. This CDR3 is 15 amino acids long. DNA of the CDR3: TGTGCCAGCAGTGAAGTGGCAGGAGATAATTCACCCCTCCACTTT. Protein product: CASSEVAGDNSPLHF.

This clonotype came up many times. The chain joins TRBV29-1 to TRBJ1-1, with D hard to call. There are 12 residues in the CDR3. Germline CDR1 and CDR2: SQVTM and ANQGSEA. V was clipped by 4 bases and J by 1 base, with 7 bases between them. The DNA for the CDR3 is TGCAGCGTTGTTGAGGGGAACACTGAAGCTTTCTTT. It yields the protein CSVVEGNTEAFF.

This clonotype showed up many times. The chain couples TRBV11-3 to TRBJ2-1, with 14 bases matching TRBD2. This CDR3 spans 17 amino acids. V lost 0 bases, J lost 9 bases, and 7 bases stayed unmatched. Germline lookup yields CDR1 SGHNT and CDR2 YENEEA. DNA for the CDR3: TGTGCCAGCAGCTTAGAAGGACTAGCGGGAGGCAGGGGTGAGCAGTTCTTC. It yields the protein CASSLEGLAGGRGEQFF.

This clonotype was seen many times. This chain uses TRBV5-1 with TRBJ1-1; a possible D gene is TRBD1 (5 bases). Trimming pared 4 bases from V and 0 bases from J, leaving 22 bases between. CDR1 is SGHRS, CDR2 YFSETQ, per germline. This CDR3 region has 18 residues. CDR3 DNA: TGCGCCAGCAGCCCGCGCCCTAAAGGGAGGGGACTGAACACTGAAGCTTTCTTT. Its translation is CASSPRPKGRGLNTEAFF. Using reference TRBV5-1 and TRBJ1-1 for the parts outside the CDR3, the full variable domain is KAGVTQTPRYLIKTRGQQVTLSCSPISGHRSVSWYQQTPGQGLQFLFEYFSETQRNKGNFPGRFSGRQFSNSRSEMNVSTLELGDSALYLCASSPRPKGRGLNTEAFFGQGTRLTVV.

CDR3 region: CASSYSIRNTQYF. Written as DNA, the CDR3 is TGTGCCAGCAGTTACTCGATCCGTAATACGCAGTATTTT. The V and J genes are TRBV6-6 and TRBJ2-3; D is ambiguous. Trimming took 0 bases from V and 7 from J, leaving 8 bases between them. Looked up from germline, CDR1 is MNHNY and CDR2 is SVGAGI (reference sequence). The CDR3 loop spans 13 amino acids.

This clonotype has at least ten counts. The chain employs TRBV30 and TRBJ1-5, with 8 bases aligning to TRBD1. Trimming took 1 base from V and 7 from J; bases not matched to a gene: 6. CDR1 is GTSNPN, CDR2 SVGIG, per germline (reference sequence). The CDR3 sequence is 14 residues long. The CDR3 DNA is TGTGCCTGGAGTGGCGGACAGGGCGGGCAGCCCCAGCATTTT. The encoded protein is CAWSGGQGGQPQHF.